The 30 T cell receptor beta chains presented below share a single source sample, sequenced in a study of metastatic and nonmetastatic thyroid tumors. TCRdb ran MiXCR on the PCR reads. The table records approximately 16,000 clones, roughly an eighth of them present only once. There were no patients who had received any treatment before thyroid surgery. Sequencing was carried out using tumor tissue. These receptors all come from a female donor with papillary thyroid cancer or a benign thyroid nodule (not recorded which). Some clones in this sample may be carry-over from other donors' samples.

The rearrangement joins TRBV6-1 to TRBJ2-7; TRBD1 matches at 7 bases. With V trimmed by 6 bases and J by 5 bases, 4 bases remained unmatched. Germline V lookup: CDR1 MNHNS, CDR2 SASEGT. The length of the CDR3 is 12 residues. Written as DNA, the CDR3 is TGTGCCAGCAGGAGACAGGGTAACGAGCAGTACTTC. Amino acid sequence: CASRRQGNEQYF.

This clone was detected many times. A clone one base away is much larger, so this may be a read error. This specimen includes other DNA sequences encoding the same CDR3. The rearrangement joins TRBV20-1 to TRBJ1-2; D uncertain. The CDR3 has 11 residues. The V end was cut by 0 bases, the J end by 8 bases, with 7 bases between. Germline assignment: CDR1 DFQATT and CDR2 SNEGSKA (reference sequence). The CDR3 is CSAREGNGYTF. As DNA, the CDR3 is TGCAGTGCTAGAGAGGGTAACGGCTACACCTTC.

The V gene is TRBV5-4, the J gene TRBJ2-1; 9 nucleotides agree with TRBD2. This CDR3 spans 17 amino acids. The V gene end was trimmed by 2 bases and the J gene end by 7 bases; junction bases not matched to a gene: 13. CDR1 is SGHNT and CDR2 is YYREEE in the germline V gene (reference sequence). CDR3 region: CASSFALLGLATNEQFF. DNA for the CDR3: TGTGCCAGCAGCTTTGCTCTCCTAGGACTAGCGACTAATGAGCAGTTCTTC. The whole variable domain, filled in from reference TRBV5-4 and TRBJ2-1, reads ETGVTQSPTHLIKTRGQQVTLRCSSQSGHNTVSWYQQALGQGPQFIFQYYREEENGRGNFPPRFSGLQFPNYSSELNVNALELDDSALYLCASSFALLGLATNEQFFGPGTRLTVL.

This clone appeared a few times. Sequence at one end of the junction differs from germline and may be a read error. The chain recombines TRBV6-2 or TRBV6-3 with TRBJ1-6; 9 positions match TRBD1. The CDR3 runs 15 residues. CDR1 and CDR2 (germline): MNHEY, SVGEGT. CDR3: CASIYPRQGVSPLHF. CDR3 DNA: TGTGCCAGCATTTACCCTAGACAGGGGGTCTCACCCCTCCACTTT.

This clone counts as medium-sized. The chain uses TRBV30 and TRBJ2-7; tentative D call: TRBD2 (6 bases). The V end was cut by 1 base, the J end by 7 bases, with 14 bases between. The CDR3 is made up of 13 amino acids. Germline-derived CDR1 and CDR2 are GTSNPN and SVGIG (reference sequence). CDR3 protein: CAWSGLVMGEQYF. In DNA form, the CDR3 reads TGTGCCTGGAGTGGACTAGTTATGGGGGAGCAGTACTTC.

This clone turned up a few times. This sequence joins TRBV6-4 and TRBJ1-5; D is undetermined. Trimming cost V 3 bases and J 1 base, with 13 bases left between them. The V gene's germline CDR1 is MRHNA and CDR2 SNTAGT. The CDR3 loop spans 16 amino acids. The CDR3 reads CASSEAAGGSNQPQHF. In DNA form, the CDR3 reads TGTGCCAGCAGTGAAGCTGCCGGTGGAAGCAATCAGCCCCAGCATTTT.

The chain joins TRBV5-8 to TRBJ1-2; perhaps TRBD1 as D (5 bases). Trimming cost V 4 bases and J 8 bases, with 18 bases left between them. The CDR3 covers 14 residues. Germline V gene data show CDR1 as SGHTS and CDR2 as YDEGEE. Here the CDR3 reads CASSPGTSTRGYTF. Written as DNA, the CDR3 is TGTGCCAGCAGCCCCGGGACCTCTACCCGCGGCTACACCTTC.

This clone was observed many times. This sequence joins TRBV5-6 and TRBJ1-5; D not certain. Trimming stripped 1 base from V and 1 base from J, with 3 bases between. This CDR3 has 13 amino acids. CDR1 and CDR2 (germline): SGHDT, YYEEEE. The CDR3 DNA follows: TGTGCCAGCAGCTTGAGGAGCAATCAGCCCCAGCATTTT. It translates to CASSLRSNQPQHF.

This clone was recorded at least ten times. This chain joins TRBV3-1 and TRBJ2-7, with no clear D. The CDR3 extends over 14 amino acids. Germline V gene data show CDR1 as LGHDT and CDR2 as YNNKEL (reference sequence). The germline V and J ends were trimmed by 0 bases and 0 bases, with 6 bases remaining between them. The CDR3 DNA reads TGTGCCAGCAGCCAAGATCCGGGCTCCTACGAGCAGTACTTC. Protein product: CASSQDPGSYEQYF.

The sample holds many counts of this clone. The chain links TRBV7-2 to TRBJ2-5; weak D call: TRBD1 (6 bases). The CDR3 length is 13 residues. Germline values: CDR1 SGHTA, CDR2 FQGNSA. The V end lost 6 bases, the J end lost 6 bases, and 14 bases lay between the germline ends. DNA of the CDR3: TGTGCCAGCAGTTACCAGGGGTGGAAGACCCAGTACTTC. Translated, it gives CASSYQGWKTQYF. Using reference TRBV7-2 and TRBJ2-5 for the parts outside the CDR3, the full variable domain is GAGVSQSPSNKVTEKGKDVELRCDPISGHTALYWYRQSLGQGLEFLIYFQGNSAPDKSGLPSDRFSAERTGGSVSTLTIQRTQQEDSAVYLCASSYQGWKTQYFGPGTRLLVL.

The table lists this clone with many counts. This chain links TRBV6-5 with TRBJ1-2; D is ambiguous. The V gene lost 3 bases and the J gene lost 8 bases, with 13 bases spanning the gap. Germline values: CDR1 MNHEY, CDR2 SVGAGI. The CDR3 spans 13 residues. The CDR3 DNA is TGTGCCAGCAGTTATAGGAGCAGTTGGGGCTACACCTTC. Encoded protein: CASSYRSSWGYTF.

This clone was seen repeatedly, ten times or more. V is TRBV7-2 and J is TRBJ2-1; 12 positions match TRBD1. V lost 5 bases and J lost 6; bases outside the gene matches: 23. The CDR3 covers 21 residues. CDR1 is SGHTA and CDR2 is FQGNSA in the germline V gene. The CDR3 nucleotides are TGTGCCAGCAGCCATCGCGGTCGGGACAGGGGGCTGGCTAGCGGTCCCAATGAGCAGTTCTTC. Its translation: CASSHRGRDRGLASGPNEQFF.

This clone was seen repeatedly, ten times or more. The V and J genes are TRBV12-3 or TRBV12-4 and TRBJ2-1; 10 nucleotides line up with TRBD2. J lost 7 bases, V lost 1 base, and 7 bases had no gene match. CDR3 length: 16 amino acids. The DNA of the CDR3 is TGTGCCAGCAGTTTAGGTGGGCTAGCGGGAGTAAATGAGCAGTTCTTC. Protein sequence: CASSLGGLAGVNEQFF.

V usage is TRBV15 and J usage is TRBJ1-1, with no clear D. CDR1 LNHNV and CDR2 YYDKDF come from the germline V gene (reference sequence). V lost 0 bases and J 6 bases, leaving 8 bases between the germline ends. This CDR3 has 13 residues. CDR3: CATSRDGLAEAFF. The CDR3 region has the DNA TGTGCCACCAGCAGAGACGGGTTAGCTGAAGCTTTCTTT.

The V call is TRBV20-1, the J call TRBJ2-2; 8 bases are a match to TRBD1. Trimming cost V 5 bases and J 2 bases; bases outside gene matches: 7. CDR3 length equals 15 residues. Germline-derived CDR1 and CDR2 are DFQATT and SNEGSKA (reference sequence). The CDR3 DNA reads TGCAGTGCTCCTTCGCAGGGGGCAAACACCGGGGAGCTGTTTTTT. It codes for CSAPSQGANTGELFF.

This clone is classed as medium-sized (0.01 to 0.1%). The CDR3, as DNA: TGTGCCAGCAGTTATGAGACAGGCCAGCCCCAGCATTTT. Its protein product is CASSYETGQPQHF. The chain couples TRBV6-4 to TRBJ1-5; perhaps TRBD1 as D (6 bases). Deletions cut 5 bases from V and 7 bases from J, with 12 bases between. The CDR3 has 13 amino acids. The germline CDR1 and CDR2 sequences are MRHNA and SNTAGT.

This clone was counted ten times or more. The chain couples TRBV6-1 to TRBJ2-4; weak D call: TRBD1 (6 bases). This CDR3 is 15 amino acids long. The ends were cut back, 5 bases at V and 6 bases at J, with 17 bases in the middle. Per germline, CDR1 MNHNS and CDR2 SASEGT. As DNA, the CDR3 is TGTGCCAGCAGTCTAAGAGAGGGGGTCGGAAACATTCAGTACTTC. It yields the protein CASSLREGVGNIQYF.

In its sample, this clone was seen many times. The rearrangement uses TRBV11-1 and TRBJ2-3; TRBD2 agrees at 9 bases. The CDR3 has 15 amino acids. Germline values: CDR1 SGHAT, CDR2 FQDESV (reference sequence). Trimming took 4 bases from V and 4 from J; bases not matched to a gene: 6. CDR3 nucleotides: TGTGCCAGCAGCTGGACTAGCGAAAACTCAGATACGCAGTATTTT. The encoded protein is CASSWTSENSDTQYF.

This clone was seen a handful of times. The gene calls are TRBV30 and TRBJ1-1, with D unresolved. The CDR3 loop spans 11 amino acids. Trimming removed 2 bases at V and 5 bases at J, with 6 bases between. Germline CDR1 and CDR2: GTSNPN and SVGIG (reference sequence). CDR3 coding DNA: TGTGCCTGGAGTAAGATTACTGAAGCTTTCTTT. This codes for CAWSKITEAFF.

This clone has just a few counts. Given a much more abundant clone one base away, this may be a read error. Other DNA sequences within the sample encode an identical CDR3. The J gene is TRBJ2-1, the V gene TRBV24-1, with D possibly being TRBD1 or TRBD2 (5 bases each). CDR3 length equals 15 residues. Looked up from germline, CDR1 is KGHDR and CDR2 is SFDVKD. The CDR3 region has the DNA TGTGCCACCAGTGATGGGGGACCGTCCTACAATGAACAGTTCTTC. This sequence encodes CATSDGGPSYNEQFF.

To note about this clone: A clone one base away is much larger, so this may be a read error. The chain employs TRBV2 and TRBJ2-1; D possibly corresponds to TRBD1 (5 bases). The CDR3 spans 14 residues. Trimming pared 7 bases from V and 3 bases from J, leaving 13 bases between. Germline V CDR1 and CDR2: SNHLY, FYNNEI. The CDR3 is CASISNRYYNEQFF. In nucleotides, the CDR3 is TGTGCCAGCATCTCTAACAGGTACTACAATGAGCAGTTCTTC.

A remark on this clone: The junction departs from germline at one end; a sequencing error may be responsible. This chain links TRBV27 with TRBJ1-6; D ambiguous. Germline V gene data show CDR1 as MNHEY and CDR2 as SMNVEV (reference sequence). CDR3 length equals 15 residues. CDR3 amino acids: CASSNVVVGNSPLHF. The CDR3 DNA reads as TGTGCCAGCAGTAACGTCGTGGTTGGTAATTCACCCCTCCACTTC.

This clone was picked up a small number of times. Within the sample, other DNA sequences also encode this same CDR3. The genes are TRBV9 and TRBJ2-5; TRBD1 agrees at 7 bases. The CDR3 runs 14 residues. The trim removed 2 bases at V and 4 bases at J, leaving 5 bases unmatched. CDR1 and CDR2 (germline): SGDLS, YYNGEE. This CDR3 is CASSVRQGGETQYF. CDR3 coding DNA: TGTGCCAGCAGCGTCAGACAGGGTGGAGAGACCCAGTACTTC. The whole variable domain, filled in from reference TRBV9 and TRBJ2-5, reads DSGVTQTPKHLITATGQRVTLRCSPRSGDLSVYWYQQSLDQGLQFLIQYYNGEERAKGNILERFSAQQFPDLHSELNLSSLELGDSALYFCASSVRQGGETQYFGPGTRLLVL.

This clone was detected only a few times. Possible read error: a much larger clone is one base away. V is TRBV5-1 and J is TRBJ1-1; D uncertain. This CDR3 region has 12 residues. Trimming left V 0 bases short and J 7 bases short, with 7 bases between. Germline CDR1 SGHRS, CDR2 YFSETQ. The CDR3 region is CASSLERSEAFF. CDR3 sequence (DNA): TGCGCCAGCAGCTTGGAGAGAAGTGAAGCTTTCTTT.

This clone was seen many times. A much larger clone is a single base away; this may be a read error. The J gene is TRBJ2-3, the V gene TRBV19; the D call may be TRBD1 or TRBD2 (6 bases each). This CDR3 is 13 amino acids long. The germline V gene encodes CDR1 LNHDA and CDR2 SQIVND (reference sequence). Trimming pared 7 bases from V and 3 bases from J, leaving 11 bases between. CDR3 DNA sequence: TGTGCCAGTACGGGGGCTGGGACAGATACGCAGTATTTT. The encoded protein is CASTGAGTDTQYF.

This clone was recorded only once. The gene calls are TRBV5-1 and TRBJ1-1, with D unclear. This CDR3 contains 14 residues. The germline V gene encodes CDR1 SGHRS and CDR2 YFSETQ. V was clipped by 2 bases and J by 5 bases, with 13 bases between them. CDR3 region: CASSLTVAGTEAFF. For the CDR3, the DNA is TGCGCCAGCAGCTTAACAGTAGCCGGAACTGAAGCTTTCTTT.

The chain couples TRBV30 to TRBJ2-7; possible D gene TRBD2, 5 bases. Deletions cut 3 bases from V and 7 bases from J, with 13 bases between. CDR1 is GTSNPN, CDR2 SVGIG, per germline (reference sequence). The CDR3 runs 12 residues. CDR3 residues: CAWRVGAIEQYF. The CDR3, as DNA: TGTGCCTGGAGAGTGGGAGCGATTGAGCAGTACTTC.

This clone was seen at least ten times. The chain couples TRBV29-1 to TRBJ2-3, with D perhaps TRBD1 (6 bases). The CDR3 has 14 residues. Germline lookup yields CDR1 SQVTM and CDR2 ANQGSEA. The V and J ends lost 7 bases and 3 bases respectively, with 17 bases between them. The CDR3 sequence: CSGPRGGVTDTQYF. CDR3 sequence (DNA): TGCAGCGGACCCCGAGGGGGAGTAACAGATACGCAGTATTTT.

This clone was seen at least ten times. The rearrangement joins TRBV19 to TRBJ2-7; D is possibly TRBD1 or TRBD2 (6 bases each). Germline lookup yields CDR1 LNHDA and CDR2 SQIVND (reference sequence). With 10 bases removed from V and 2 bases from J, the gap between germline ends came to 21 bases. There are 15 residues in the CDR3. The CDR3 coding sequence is TGTGCCACCCGGCCGGGGGCGGGGTCGACCTACGAGCAGTACTTC. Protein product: CATRPGAGSTYEQYF.

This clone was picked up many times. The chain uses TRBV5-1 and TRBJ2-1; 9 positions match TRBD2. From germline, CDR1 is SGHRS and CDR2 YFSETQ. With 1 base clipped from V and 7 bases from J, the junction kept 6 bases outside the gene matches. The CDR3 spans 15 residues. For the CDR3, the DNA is TGCGCCAGCAGCTTGTGGCTAGCGGGAACGAATGAGCAGTTCTTC. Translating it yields CASSLWLAGTNEQFF.